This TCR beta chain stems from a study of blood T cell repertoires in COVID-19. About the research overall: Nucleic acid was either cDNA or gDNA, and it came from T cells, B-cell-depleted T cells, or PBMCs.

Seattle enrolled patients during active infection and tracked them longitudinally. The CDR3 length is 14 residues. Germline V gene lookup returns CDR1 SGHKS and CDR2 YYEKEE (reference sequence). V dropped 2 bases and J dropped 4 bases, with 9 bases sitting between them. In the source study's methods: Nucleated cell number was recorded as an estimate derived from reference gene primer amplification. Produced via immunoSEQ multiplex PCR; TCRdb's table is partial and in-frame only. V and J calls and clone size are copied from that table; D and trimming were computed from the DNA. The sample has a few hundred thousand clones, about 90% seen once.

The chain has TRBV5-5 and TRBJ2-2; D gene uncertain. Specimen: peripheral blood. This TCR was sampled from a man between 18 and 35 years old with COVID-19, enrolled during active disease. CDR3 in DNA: TGTGCCAGCAGCTTCAACAGCCGCACCGGGGAGCTGTTTTTT. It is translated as CASSFNSRTGELFF.